This T cell receptor (beta chain) was sequenced during a study of blood T cells in healthy people across ages (dated by TCRdb to about 2015). Some background on the complete study: In model experiments, template switching captured roughly one uniquely barcoded TCR beta cDNA molecule for every two T cells. Donors of different ages were randomly distributed across sequencing lanes to avoid experimental bias. The study analyzed two additional independent replicas of 1 million unique cDNA reads from the same blood draw for two donors, one aged 18 to 30 and one aged 80 or older. To track age-related changes in TCR beta repertoire diversity, the study relied on deep sequencing normalized with unique cDNA molecular identifiers. The donors were divided into four age groups: young (average around 15 years), middle-aged (approximately 39), aged (approximately 62) and long-lived (nearly 85). Results the study describes overall, beyond this receptor: Total diversity estimates from one million sequenced T cells were considered lower bounds and underestimates. Observed TCR beta diversity correlated strongly with the percentage of naive T cells measured by flow cytometry. Since profiling was done on bulk unsorted PBMCs, naive and antigen-experienced compartments could not be conclusively compared. Compared with the aged group, more naive CD4+ T cells, fewer expanded clones and increased TCR diversity were shown by the long-lived group, suggesting age selection. Observed TCR beta diversity per million T cells fell roughly linearly with age, and a significant reduction was already apparent by age around 40. Donor CMV infection status was unknown, potentially confounding age-related changes in expanded clonotypes.

The V and J ends are trimmed by 8 bases and 0 bases, leaving 5 bases between them. CDR1 and CDR2 (MNHEY, SVGAGI) derive from the germline V gene. The CDR3 runs 12 residues from the cysteine to the phenylalanine. Only CDR3 DNA is held: 36 bases, read in frame from base 1. Donors were around 37 systemically healthy Caucasian individuals from Russia aged roughly 6 to 90 years. Each donor gave ten milliliters of peripheral blood, drawn into EDTA-treated Vacutainer tubes. Ficoll-Paque density-gradient centrifugation was used to isolate PBMCs, with at least 7 million obtained per sample. Total RNA, at least 5 micrograms per sample, was extracted from PBMCs with Trizol reagent. For every donor, an aliquot of PBMCs went through flow cytometry to measure the percentages of naive CD45RAhigh/CD27high T cells. Library generation was performed with 5' RACE. TCRdb shows the sequencer as Illumina HiSeq 2500. The second PCR ran for roughly 7 to 12 cycles and used a J-beta primer mix along with a sample-barcoded 5' primer. Each TCR beta cDNA molecule received a unique molecular identifier from a template-switch 5' adaptor carrying 12 random nucleotides. At least 2.5 million CDR3-containing paired-end reads were obtained from each sample. First-strand cDNA was synthesized from all RNA with the Mint cDNA synthesis kit, primed by a TRBC-specific oligonucleotide. Following uracil-DNA glycosylase treatment, a first 18-cycle PCR with universal primers M1SS and BC2_uni_R was performed on all cDNA. On the authors' methods: Each sample was normalized by randomly selecting 1 million high-quality reads, each carrying a distinct molecular identifier. Instead of being binned into consensus sequences, reads that shared molecular identifiers were thrown out. CDR3 identification, clonotype clustering and error correction used MiTCR with a Q25 quality threshold and the strictest error-elimination algorithm. A nonparametric unseen species model with Euler transformation was used to estimate lower-bound total TCR beta diversity. The public sequencing data were trimmed at Q25 with fastp and processed into clonotypes with MiXCR by TCRdb, which kept only in-frame beta chains. A single entry per CDR3 protein holds the most common genes and DNA from its merged rows. TCRdb's processing, not the study's, gives the V and J calls here. Present in this sample are roughly 830,000 distinct CDR3 sequences, 60% to 80% of which were seen just once. Roughly 26% of the sample goes to the ten largest clones.

Comments on this clonotype: The target of this receptor is not known. No much larger clone is present one base from it, and per-base qualities are unavailable.

The sequence was collected from a man under 40 in good health. The sequenced sample was blood. The rearrangement joined TRBV6-5 to TRBJ2-1; the D segment cannot be called with confidence. The CDR3 has the sequence CASAISYNEQFF. The DNA sequence is as follows: TGTGCCAGCGCGATCTCCTACAATGAGCAGTTCTTC.